The 28 T cell receptor beta chains below come from one sample, sequenced in a study of long-term antiretroviral therapy in people with HIV. Investigators performed immunoSEQ version v3.0 at survey level. Clones were read by immunoSEQ multiplex PCR, and TCRdb kept only the in-frame ones, dropping some. The sample yields about 13,000 clones, approximately 80% seen once. Sequencing used unsorted PBMCs, obtained 1.3 years after starting antiretroviral therapy. These receptors were obtained from a woman aged 18-29 years with HIV.

The chain is built from TRBV27 and TRBJ2-3; no reliable D call. V gave up 6 bases and J gave up 2 bases, with 12 bases separating them. This CDR3 has 14 amino acids. From germline, CDR1 is MNHEY and CDR2 SMNVEV (reference sequence). The CDR3 protein is CASSLLGFTDTQYF. CDR3 nucleotides: TGTGCCAGCAGCCTTCTAGGATTCACAGATACGCAGTATTTT.

The rearrangement uses TRBV29-1 and TRBJ2-2; 7 nucleotides match TRBD1. The CDR3 loop spans 13 amino acids. Germline CDR1 reads SQVTM; CDR2 reads ANQGSEA. V lost 6 bases to trimming and J lost 4 bases; unmatched junction nucleotides: 5. The DNA of the CDR3 is TGCAGCGTGACAGGGACGGGCACCGGGGAGCTGTTTTTT. Protein sequence: CSVTGTGTGELFF.

The CDR3 loop reads CASSLAGGDTGELFF. The CDR3 DNA is TGCGCCAGCAGCTTAGCGGGAGGGGATACCGGGGAGCTGTTTTTT. The V call is TRBV5-1, the J call TRBJ2-2; 10 nucleotides line up with TRBD2. Trimming took 2 bases from V and 5 from J; bases not matched to a gene: 3. Per the germline V gene, CDR1 is SGHRS and CDR2 is YFSETQ. The CDR3 is made up of 15 amino acids. Full variable domain (outside the CDR3, taken from reference TRBV5-1 and TRBJ2-2): KAGVTQTPRYLIKTRGQQVTLSCSPISGHRSVSWYQQTPGQGLQFLFEYFSETQRNKGNFPGRFSGRQFSNSRSEMNVSTLELGDSALYLCASSLAGGDTGELFFGEGSRLTVL.

This chain's CDR3 is CASSRQDRTINSPLHF. Here the CDR3 DNA reads TGTGCCAGCTCACGCCAAGACAGGACAATTAATTCACCCCTCCACTTT. The chain couples TRBV18 to TRBJ1-6, with D possibly being TRBD1 (6 bases). The germline CDR1 and CDR2 sequences are KGHSH and LQKENI. V was cut by 4 bases and J by 6 bases, with 16 bases left in between. The CDR3 spans 16 residues.

The chain recombines TRBV27 with TRBJ1-4, with TRBD1 as a possible D gene (6 bases). Deletions cut 0 bases from V and 5 bases from J, with 10 bases between. This CDR3 has 15 amino acids. Germline CDR1 MNHEY, CDR2 SMNVEV (reference sequence). CDR3 sequence (DNA): TGTGCCAGCAGTTTATCTCGGGGGGCAAATGAAAAACTGTTTTTT. Residues: CASSLSRGANEKLFF.

Within the sample, this clone is large. This chain connects TRBV5-6 to TRBJ1-4; the match to TRBD1 covers 7 bases. Per the germline V gene, CDR1 is SGHDT and CDR2 is YYEEEE. V lost 3 bases to trimming and J lost 6 bases; unmatched junction nucleotides: 8. The CDR3 extends over 15 amino acids. The CDR3 nucleotides are TGTGCCAGCAGCTGGGGGACAGAGAAGTATGAAAAACTGTTTTTT. Translated, it gives CASSWGTEKYEKLFF.

CDR3 DNA: TGCGCCAGCAGCGTGACGGCTGGGGACTATGGCTACACCTTC. Encoded protein: CASSVTAGDYGYTF. V gene TRBV5-1 combines with J gene TRBJ1-2; D is uncertain. Trimming cost V 4 bases and J 3 bases, with 13 bases left between them. The CDR3 covers 14 residues. CDR1 and CDR2 from the germline V gene are SGHRS and YFSETQ.

Only a few counts were recorded for this clone. This chain uses TRBV7-8 with TRBJ1-1; D remains unclear. The V and J ends lost 3 bases and 2 bases respectively, with 7 bases between them. Looked up from germline, CDR1 is SGHVS and CDR2 is FQNEAQ. The CDR3 totals 13 residues. As DNA, the CDR3 is TGTGCCAGCAGCTTGGCGGCTAACACTGAAGCTTTCTTT. Its protein product is CASSLAANTEAFF.

This chain connects TRBV2 to TRBJ1-1; D uncertain. Trimming stripped 6 bases from V and 2 bases from J, with 10 bases between. Germline CDR1 is SNHLY and CDR2 is FYNNEI. The CDR3 extends over 13 amino acids. The DNA of the CDR3 is TGTGCCAGCAGCCAGGAAGGCAACACTGAAGCTTTCTTT. Residues: CASSQEGNTEAFF.

V gene TRBV11-2 combines with J gene TRBJ2-7; 9 nucleotides match TRBD1. The CDR3 is 14 amino acids. Germline values: CDR1 SGHAT, CDR2 FQNNGV. After removal of 3 bases from V and 4 bases from J, the junction contained 4 bases not matched to a gene. The CDR3 loop is CASSFTGGDYEQYF. CDR3 nucleotide sequence: TGTGCCAGCAGCTTCACAGGGGGCGATTACGAGCAGTACTTC. Full variable domain (rest looked up from reference TRBV11-2 and TRBJ2-7): EAGVAQSPRYKIIEKRQSVAFWCNPISGHATLYWYQQILGQGPKLLIQFQNNGVVDDSQLPKDRFSAERLKGVDSTLKIQPAKLEDSAVYLCASSFTGGDYEQYFGPGTRLTVT.

This clone was recorded a few times. The rearrangement uses TRBV7-9 and TRBJ1-2; no clear D gene. Trimming left V 0 bases short and J 1 base short, with 9 bases between. The CDR3 is 15 residues long. Per the germline V gene, CDR1 is SEHNR and CDR2 is FQNEAQ (reference sequence). The CDR3 sequence is CASSLALGSNYGYTF. The CDR3 DNA sequence: TGTGCCAGCAGCTTAGCGCTGGGCAGTAACTATGGCTACACCTTC. The variable domain in full, with the rest retrieved from reference TRBV7-9 and TRBJ1-2, is DTGVSQNPRHKITKRGQNVTFRCDPISEHNRLYWYRQTLGQGPEFLTYFQNEAQLEKSRLLSDRFSAERPKGSFSTLEIQRTEQGDSAMYLCASSLALGSNYGYTFGSGTRLTVV.

The genes are TRBV7-6 and TRBJ1-1; D is unresolved. In germline, CDR1 is SGHVS, CDR2 FNYEAQ. The CDR3 loop spans 13 amino acids. The V end was cut by 3 bases, the J end by 4 bases, with 9 bases between. The DNA of the CDR3 is TGTGCCAGCAGCTTCGAGACGAGCACTGAAGCTTTCTTT. Amino acid sequence: CASSFETSTEAFF.

This chain joins TRBV9 and TRBJ2-7, with 8 positions matching TRBD2. The V and J ends lost 3 bases and 5 bases, in that order; junction bases with no gene match: 16. This CDR3 region has 17 residues. CDR1 SGDLS and CDR2 YYNGEE come from the germline V gene. Written as DNA, the CDR3 is TGTGCCAGCAGCGAGGGGCTTAGGGGGAGCGGGAGAAACGAGCAGTACTTC. It codes for CASSEGLRGSGRNEQYF.

CDR3 sequence (DNA): TGTGCCACCAGCGGGATGAACACTGAAGCTTTCTTT. Amino acid sequence: CATSGMNTEAFF. V is TRBV15 and J is TRBJ1-1; D remains ambiguous. Germline CDR1 reads LNHNV; CDR2 reads YYDKDF (reference sequence). Trimming removed 5 bases from V and 0 bases from J, with 4 bases in between. The CDR3 extends over 12 amino acids. The full variable domain, in which reference TRBV15 and TRBJ1-1 provide the parts outside the CDR3, is DAMVIQNPRYQVTQFGKPVTLSCSQTLNHNVMYWYQQKSSQAPKLLFHYYDKDFNNEADTPDNFQSRRPNTSFCFLDIRSPGLGDTAMYLCATSGMNTEAFFGQGTRLTVV.

The rearrangement joins TRBV18 to TRBJ1-3; D is undetermined. Trimming removed 1 base from V and 0 bases from J, with 10 bases in between. The CDR3 length is 16 residues. The germline gives CDR1 KGHSH, CDR2 LQKENI. The CDR3 coding sequence is TGTGCCAGCTCACCACAGAGATACAGCTCTGGAAACACCATATATTTT. Translating gives CASSPQRYSSGNTIYF.

The genes are TRBV7-2 and TRBJ1-2; 7 positions agree with TRBD1. The CDR3 loop spans 13 amino acids. Germline V CDR1 and CDR2: SGHTA, FQGNSA. Germline trimming cut 5 bases from V and 5 bases from J; bases unmatched to any gene: 5. CDR3 protein: CASSQQGRYGYTF. DNA of the CDR3: TGTGCCAGCAGCCAACAGGGGCGGTATGGCTACACCTTC.

V usage is TRBV4-1 and J usage is TRBJ2-3; D is uncertain. Germline CDR1 and CDR2: MGHRA and YSYEKL. The CDR3 has 14 amino acids. Trimming removed 0 bases from V and 4 bases from J, with 8 bases in between. The CDR3 is CASSQDPGADTQYF. In nucleotides, the CDR3 is TGCGCCAGCAGCCAAGACCCAGGTGCAGATACGCAGTATTTT.

This clone appeared a single time. CDR3 DNA: TGTGCCAGCAGCTTGGAAGGGTCCTACCCCTCCTACGAGCAGTACTTC. It translates to CASSLEGSYPSYEQYF. This rearrangement joins TRBV5-6 to TRBJ2-7; no firm D call. The CDR3 runs to 16 residues. The germline V and J ends were trimmed by 0 bases and 0 bases, with 13 bases remaining between them. Looked up from germline, CDR1 is SGHDT and CDR2 is YYEEEE. The full variable domain, its missing parts supplied by reference TRBV5-6 and TRBJ2-7, is DAGVTQSPTHLIKTRGQQVTLRCSPKSGHDTVSWYQQALGQGPQFIFQYYEEEERQRGNFPDRFSGHQFPNYSSELNVNALLLGDSALYLCASSLEGSYPSYEQYFGPGTRLTVT.

The rearrangement joins TRBV6-6 to TRBJ2-1, with D hard to call. Germline-derived CDR1 and CDR2 are MNHNY and SVGAGI (reference sequence). The CDR3 contains 16 residues. Trimming cost V 4 bases and J 5 bases, with 18 bases left between them. DNA for the CDR3: TGTGCCAGCAGTTTTCGCGTCGAACCAACGAACAATGAGCAGTTCTTC. This translates into CASSFRVEPTNNEQFF.

The rearrangement links TRBV6-1 to TRBJ1-5; TRBD1 matches at 9 bases. Germline V gene lookup returns CDR1 MNHNS and CDR2 SASEGT. With V trimmed by 4 bases and J by 4 bases, 5 bases remained unmatched. The length of the CDR3 is 15 residues. The CDR3 is CASSVWTGANQPQHF. The CDR3 DNA is TGTGCCAGCAGTGTTTGGACAGGGGCGAATCAGCCCCAGCATTTT.

The V and J genes are TRBV6-1 and TRBJ1-5; no clear D. This CDR3 has 11 amino acids. The V gene lost 6 bases and the J gene lost 5 bases, with 5 bases spanning the gap. CDR1 and CDR2 from the germline V gene are MNHNS and SASEGT. Written as DNA, the CDR3 is TGTGCCAGCAGGGTTCATCAGCCCCAGCATTTT. Translated, it gives CASRVHQPQHF.

The V call is TRBV4-3, the J call TRBJ1-2; 8 bases fit TRBD1. This CDR3 has 16 amino acids. The germline CDR1 and CDR2 sequences are LGHNA and YSLEER. The trim removed 3 bases at V and 3 bases at J, leaving 9 bases unmatched. The CDR3, as DNA: TGCGCCAGCAGCCAGCTGACCAGGGGGCCCTACTATGGCTACACCTTC. This gives the protein CASSQLTRGPYYGYTF.

Within the sample, this clone is medium-sized. J is TRBJ1-5 and V is TRBV4-1; D unresolved. CDR1 is MGHRA and CDR2 is YSYEKL in the germline V gene. Trimming cost V 0 bases and J 6 bases, with 12 bases left between them. The CDR3 totals 15 residues. The CDR3, as DNA: TGCGCCAGCAGCCAAGAGGATTCGATCGGTCAGCCCCAGCATTTT. It yields the protein CASSQEDSIGQPQHF.

V gene TRBV11-2 combines with J gene TRBJ1-3; D ambiguous. The CDR3 runs to 16 residues. Germline V gives CDR1 SGHAT, CDR2 FQNNGV. V gave up 4 bases and J gave up 2 bases, with 15 bases separating them. The CDR3 DNA follows: TGTGCCAGCAGCTCCGTCCTGGGAGTCACTGGAAACACCATATATTTT. Protein: CASSSVLGVTGNTIYF. The full variable domain, completed using reference TRBV11-2 and TRBJ1-3, is EAGVAQSPRYKIIEKRQSVAFWCNPISGHATLYWYQQILGQGPKLLIQFQNNGVVDDSQLPKDRFSAERLKGVDSTLKIQPAKLEDSAVYLCASSSVLGVTGNTIYFGEGSWLTVV.

J is TRBJ1-4 and V is TRBV5-1; no clear D. This CDR3 has 14 amino acids. The germline V gene has CDR1 SGHRS and CDR2 YFSETQ. V was pared by 5 bases and J by 1 base, with 9 bases between. Here the CDR3 DNA reads TGCGCCAGCAGTTCGGACCTAACTAATGAAAAACTGTTTTTT. Translation: CASSSDLTNEKLFF.

The DNA for the CDR3 is TGTGCCAGCAGTGAGTCTCGTCAGGGTGGAGAGCAGTTCTTC. Protein product: CASSESRQGGEQFF. V gene TRBV2 combines with J gene TRBJ2-1; TRBD1 is a possible D gene (5 bases). The CDR3 has 14 amino acids. The V and J ends lost 3 bases and 10 bases respectively, with 16 bases between them. Germline V gene sequence: CDR1 SNHLY, CDR2 FYNNEI.

The chain uses TRBV30 and TRBJ1-1, with no clear D. The CDR3 is 15 amino acids. V was trimmed by 2 bases and J by 0 bases, leaving 13 bases between them. Germline V gene lookup returns CDR1 GTSNPN and CDR2 SVGIG (reference sequence). CDR3 sequence reads: CAWSPSWFLNTEAFF. The DNA for the CDR3 is TGTGCCTGGAGTCCCTCCTGGTTCCTGAACACTGAAGCTTTCTTT.

The CDR3 is CASSQGWTAVNQPQHF. CDR3 nucleotide sequence: TGCGCCAGCAGCCAAGGTTGGACGGCGGTTAATCAGCCCCAGCATTTT. The rearrangement joins TRBV4-1 to TRBJ1-5; D gene unclear. Germline CDR1 reads MGHRA; CDR2 reads YSYEKL. V lost 1 base and J 4 bases, leaving 14 bases between the germline ends. This CDR3 contains 16 residues.